This TCR beta chain originates from a study of blood T cell repertoires in COVID-19. Study at large: Sites in the United States, Italy and Spain provided acute and convalescent COVID-19 samples.

V dropped 2 bases and J dropped 2 bases, with 13 bases sitting between them. The CDR3 contains 15 residues. Germline V lookup: CDR1 SGHRS, CDR2 YFSETQ. As processed by the authors: Amplifying reference gene primers gave estimates of nucleated cell counts. Profiled with immunoSEQ multiplex PCR; TCRdb holds only in-frame clones, not every one. V and J calls plus clone size are reproduced from that table; the DNA served to infer D and trimming. Of roughly 190,000 clones detected, around 83% appear once; the ten largest clones hold under 3.5%. The TCR was taken from a man aged 50 or older with active or convalescent COVID-19. The chain joins TRBV5-1 to TRBJ1-1; D is unclear. The sample comprised peripheral blood. The CDR3 loop is CASSFGPGTNTEAFF. CDR3 in DNA: TGCGCCAGCAGCTTTGGGCCAGGAACCAACACTGAAGCTTTCTTT.